This T cell receptor (beta chain) was identified in a study of Graves' ophthalmopathy and Graves' hyperthyroidism. The study amplified TCR beta CDR3 regions using RNA transcripts. A first-round RT-PCR used HTBI primers, followed by a second-round multiplex PCR. Each CDR3 protein gets one entry after TCRdb re-called the multiplex PCR reads with MiXCR. Of over a million distinct CDR3 sequences listed, less than 45% were seen once; the top ten hold 11%. This clonotype was picked up many times. Germline CDR1 reads WSHSY; CDR2 reads SAAADI. V was shortened by 7 bases and J by 1 base, with 14 bases between the two germline ends. CDR3 length equals 14 residues.

The clonotype comes from an adult man with Graves' hyperthyroidism. Sequencing used peripheral blood or thyroid tissue (not recorded which). The genes are TRBV10-2 and TRBJ2-7, with D possibly called TRBD1 or TRBD2 (5 bases each). The DNA for the CDR3 is TGCGCCAGCACCCTAGGGACGAGGTCCTACGAGCAGTACTTC. Encoded protein: CASTLGTRSYEQYF.